This T cell receptor (beta chain) was sequenced during a study of follicular helper T cells after annual influenza vaccination. Regarding the study as a whole: Each annual vaccination recalled recurring oligoclonal ICOS+CD38+ cTfh clonotypes.

The time point was: 2013-2014 season, 7 days after vaccination. V shed 4 bases and J 2 bases; nucleotides not matched to a gene: 9. Germline CDR1 reads MDHEN; CDR2 reads SYDVKM. The CDR3 consists of 16 residues. Remarks on this clone: Antigen unknown.

Produced via immunoSEQ multiplex PCR; TCRdb's table is partial and in-frame only. Here the sample spans about 9,900 clones, around 82% being singletons. The source was CXCR5- memory CD4+ T cells sorted from blood, collected 7 days after influenza vaccination. The receptor's source is an adult who received the influenza vaccine. This chain joins TRBV28 and TRBJ2-3, with TRBD2 matching 7 bases. CDR3 sequence: CASSSHSSGNTDTQYF. DNA for the CDR3: TGTGCCAGCAGTTCCCATTCAAGCGGGAACACAGATACGCAGTATTTT.